One and the same sample provided the 26 T cell receptor beta chains below, sequenced in a study of control samples from healthy donors and cancer patients. Profiling relied on immunoSEQ multiplex PCR, and the TCRdb table lists in-frame clones only, not all of them. The table includes approximately 97,000 clones, around 88% detected once. Input material: blood. The receptors stem from a man under 40 in good health.

This chain connects TRBV28 to TRBJ1-2; D unclear. Looked up from germline, CDR1 is MDHEN and CDR2 is SYDVKM. Trimming took 3 bases from V and 2 from J, leaving 7 bases between them. CDR3 size: 13 residues. The CDR3 bases are TGTGCCAGCAGTTTCCGACTCAACTATGGCTACACCTTC. It codes for CASSFRLNYGYTF.

The chain combines TRBV5-6 with TRBJ2-5; D is ambiguous. Trimming stripped 1 base from V and 6 bases from J, with 7 bases between. This CDR3 is built from 12 residues. The germline V gene encodes CDR1 SGHDT and CDR2 YYEEEE. This CDR3 is CASSLWFKTQYF. CDR3 coding DNA: TGTGCCAGCAGCTTGTGGTTCAAGACCCAGTACTTC.

The V call is TRBV9, the J call TRBJ2-3, with 11 positions matching TRBD1. Losses at the gene ends were 4 bases for V and 1 base for J; bases not matched to a gene: 5. This CDR3 comprises 16 residues. The V gene's germline CDR1 is SGDLS and CDR2 YYNGEE. CDR3 bases: TGTGCCAGCAGCTGGACAGGGGGCCCCGGCACAGATACGCAGTATTTT. Residues: CASSWTGGPGTDTQYF. Variable domain in full (rest from reference TRBV9 and TRBJ2-3): DSGVTQTPKHLITATGQRVTLRCSPRSGDLSVYWYQQSLDQGLQFLIQYYNGEERAKGNILERFSAQQFPDLHSELNLSSLELGDSALYFCASSWTGGPGTDTQYFGPGTRLTVL.

This chain links TRBV7-3 with TRBJ2-7; possibly TRBD2 for D (6 bases). V gave up 4 bases and J gave up 5 bases, with 24 bases separating them. This CDR3 has 17 residues. The germline V gene has CDR1 SGHTA and CDR2 FQGTGA. The CDR3 region is CASSSWIIGGVGDEQYF. DNA of the CDR3: TGTGCCAGCAGCTCCTGGATAATCGGGGGAGTCGGGGACGAGCAGTACTTC.

This clone was found once. The rearrangement links TRBV6-2 or TRBV6-3 to TRBJ2-7; D gene unclear. Per germline, CDR1 MNHEY and CDR2 SVGEGT. Trimming took 4 bases from V and 3 from J, leaving 10 bases between them. The CDR3 sequence is 13 residues long. The CDR3 protein is CASSSRVFYEQYF. The CDR3, as DNA: TGTGCCAGCAGTTCCCGGGTCTTCTACGAGCAGTACTTC.

This rearrangement joins TRBV6-1 to TRBJ2-1, with a tentative D call TRBD1 (5 bases). Per the germline V gene, CDR1 is MNHNS and CDR2 is SASEGT. The CDR3 is 16 amino acids. V was trimmed by 3 bases and J by 6 bases, leaving 18 bases between them. The CDR3 DNA sequence: TGTGCCAGCAGTGAGGGGTTGGGGCTAGGGTTCAATGAGCAGTTCTTC. This sequence encodes CASSEGLGLGFNEQFF.

The chain links TRBV9 to TRBJ2-7; 7 nucleotides match TRBD1. The trim removed 3 bases at V and 12 bases at J, leaving 9 bases unmatched. CDR1 SGDLS and CDR2 YYNGEE come from the germline V gene. The CDR3 runs to 12 residues. This chain's CDR3 is CASSALTGPVYF. The CDR3 region has the DNA TGTGCCAGCAGCGCGCTGACAGGGCCAGTGTACTTC. Together with reference TRBV9 and TRBJ2-7, the CDR3 gives the full variable domain: DSGVTQTPKHLITATGQRVTLRCSPRSGDLSVYWYQQSLDQGLQFLIQYYNGEERAKGNILERFSAQQFPDLHSELNLSSLELGDSALYFCASSALTGPVYFGPGTRLTVT.

The J gene is TRBJ1-5, the V gene TRBV19, with a weak D call TRBD1 (5 bases). V was clipped by 2 bases and J by 11 bases, with 10 bases between them. CDR3 length: 12 residues. The germline V gene has CDR1 LNHDA and CDR2 SQIVND (reference sequence). CDR3 sequence reads: CASSIRGEAQHF. CDR3 sequence (DNA): TGTGCCAGTAGTATAAGAGGGGAAGCCCAGCATTTT.

The V call is TRBV28, the J call TRBJ1-2; TRBD1 is a possible D gene (6 bases). This CDR3 spans 15 amino acids. The germline V and J ends were trimmed by 3 bases and 2 bases, with 13 bases remaining between them. Germline-derived CDR1 and CDR2 are MDHEN and SYDVKM. CDR3 loop: CASSFPGVYNYGYTF. The CDR3, as DNA: TGTGCCAGCAGTTTCCCAGGGGTCTACAACTATGGCTACACCTTC.

J is TRBJ2-1 and V is TRBV6-6; weak D call: TRBD1 (5 bases). V shed 6 bases and J shed 9 bases, with 12 bases lying between them. This CDR3 is 12 amino acids long. The V gene's germline CDR1 is MNHNY and CDR2 SVGAGI (reference sequence). CDR3 protein: CASRKDIPEQFF. CDR3 DNA sequence: TGTGCCAGCAGAAAGGACATACCTGAGCAGTTCTTC.

A few counts support this clone. The chain couples TRBV5-4 to TRBJ2-1; either TRBD1 or TRBD2 may supply D (5 bases each). In germline, CDR1 is SGHNT, CDR2 YYREEE (reference sequence). V was shortened by 5 bases and J by 4 bases, with 16 bases between the two germline ends. The CDR3 extends over 15 amino acids. CDR3 sequence reads: CASSYGTVDYNEQFF. CDR3 in DNA: TGTGCCAGCAGTTATGGGACCGTAGATTACAATGAGCAGTTCTTC.

The chain links TRBV28 to TRBJ1-2; 10 nucleotides match TRBD1. Unmatched junction bases numbered 14, after V lost 5 bases and J lost 8 bases. Germline V gene data show CDR1 as MDHEN and CDR2 as SYDVKM. CDR3 length equals 16 residues. The CDR3 reads CASSTQGTGARGGYTF. The DNA for the CDR3 is TGTGCCAGCAGTACGCAAGGGACAGGGGCGCGGGGAGGCTACACCTTC.

This clone was detected once. V usage is TRBV7-8 and J usage is TRBJ1-4; maybe TRBD1 (6 bases). The CDR3 spans 16 residues. Germline V gives CDR1 SGHVS, CDR2 FQNEAQ. V was cut by 5 bases and J by 8 bases, with 21 bases left in between. Here the CDR3 DNA reads TGTGCCAGCAGCCTATTACCACAGGGTTCGAAGGAAAAACTGTTTTTT. It specifies CASSLLPQGSKEKLFF.

J is TRBJ1-4 and V is TRBV19; D uncertain. CDR1 and CDR2 from the germline V gene are LNHDA and SQIVND (reference sequence). V was pared by 6 bases and J by 4 bases, with 12 bases between. There are 14 residues in the CDR3. The CDR3 protein is CASRPGMFNEKLFF. The CDR3 nucleotides are TGTGCCAGTAGGCCTGGGATGTTTAATGAAAAACTGTTTTTT. Filled out from reference TRBV19 and TRBJ1-4, the complete variable domain reads DGGITQSPKYLFRKEGQNVTLSCEQNLNHDAMYWYRQDPGQGLRLIYYSQIVNDFQKGDIAEGYSVSREKKESFPLTVTSAQKNPTAFYLCASRPGMFNEKLFFGSGTQLSVL.

The V call is TRBV7-2, the J call TRBJ2-7, with 7 positions matching TRBD1. There are 19 residues in the CDR3. V dropped 7 bases and J dropped 0; count of bases not matched to a gene: 21. In germline, CDR1 is SGHTA, CDR2 FQGNSA. The CDR3 is CASTNPLTGPPPSSYEQYF. Written as DNA, the CDR3 is TGTGCCAGCACAAACCCGTTGACAGGGCCTCCACCGAGCTCCTACGAGCAGTACTTC.

The chain links TRBV6-5 to TRBJ2-7; the D gene is possibly TRBD2 (5 bases). The CDR3 is 13 residues long. V lost 7 bases and J 2 bases, leaving 12 bases between the germline ends. Germline V gives CDR1 MNHEY, CDR2 SVGAGI. DNA for the CDR3: TGTGCCAGCAATGGAGGTAGGGCCTACGAGCAGTACTTC. Residues: CASNGGRAYEQYF.

This sequence joins TRBV19 and TRBJ2-2; D is unclear. In germline, CDR1 is LNHDA, CDR2 SQIVND (reference sequence). The CDR3 length is 15 residues. Trimming left V 7 bases short and J 1 base short, with 13 bases between. The CDR3 protein is CASKVWHRNTGELFF. CDR3 in DNA: TGTGCCAGTAAGGTCTGGCACCGGAACACCGGGGAGCTGTTTTTT.

The chain has TRBV19 and TRBJ2-3, with D possibly TRBD2 on 5 matching bases. Trimming removed 7 bases at V and 6 bases at J, with 14 bases between. CDR1 and CDR2 from the germline V gene are LNHDA and SQIVND (reference sequence). The CDR3 is made up of 13 amino acids. The CDR3 here is CASKRLASDTQYF. The CDR3 DNA is TGTGCCAGTAAGAGGCTAGCATCCGATACGCAGTATTTT.

This clone was observed a single time. The chain uses TRBV30 and TRBJ2-7; TRBD2 matches at 8 bases. J lost 1 base, V lost 5 bases, and 1 base had no gene match. The CDR3 spans 12 residues. Germline loops: CDR1 GTSNPN, CDR2 SVGIG (reference sequence). CDR3 DNA: TGTGCCTGGGCGGGGGGATCCTACGAGCAGTACTTC. Amino acids: CAWAGGSYEQYF.

This clone was seen a few times. The chain employs TRBV5-4 and TRBJ1-6; D gene unclear. V was clipped by 2 bases and J by 11 bases, with 8 bases between them. Germline values: CDR1 SGHNT, CDR2 YYREEE (reference sequence). This CDR3 spans 12 amino acids. The CDR3, as DNA: TGTGCCAGCAGCTTTGAAAGGGCACCCCTCCACTTT. Translating gives CASSFERAPLHF. The variable domain in full, completed from reference TRBV5-4 and TRBJ1-6, reads ETGVTQSPTHLIKTRGQQVTLRCSSQSGHNTVSWYQQALGQGPQFIFQYYREEENGRGNFPPRFSGLQFPNYSSELNVNALELDDSALYLCASSFERAPLHFGNGTRLTVT.

The chain is built from TRBV7-9 and TRBJ2-7; 8 positions agree with TRBD1. The germline gives CDR1 SEHNR, CDR2 FQNEAQ (reference sequence). With 0 bases clipped from V and 1 base from J, the junction kept 5 bases outside the gene matches. The CDR3 length is 16 residues. The CDR3 DNA sequence: TGTGCCAGCAGCTTAGCCCTGGGACAGGCATCCTACGAGCAGTACTTC. It yields the protein CASSLALGQASYEQYF.

This clone came up once. This chain uses TRBV27 with TRBJ1-2; D uncertain. Germline V CDR1 and CDR2: MNHEY, SMNVEV (reference sequence). V was shortened by 2 bases and J by 2 bases, with 9 bases between the two germline ends. The CDR3 runs to 14 residues. CDR3 nucleotide sequence: TGTGCCAGCAGTTTACGGAAGACCAACTATGGCTACACCTTC. This translates into CASSLRKTNYGYTF.

The rearrangement joins TRBV7-9 to TRBJ1-2; TRBD1 is a possible D gene (5 bases). The CDR3 contains 16 residues. Germline CDR1 reads SEHNR; CDR2 reads FQNEAQ (reference sequence). V was trimmed by 3 bases and J by 3 bases, leaving 17 bases between them. The CDR3 loop reads CASSLTVYSRDYGYTF. In DNA form, the CDR3 reads TGTGCCAGCAGCTTGACAGTCTACTCAAGGGACTATGGCTACACCTTC.

V is TRBV15 and J is TRBJ2-7; D is unresolved. The V gene lost 3 bases and the J gene lost 0 bases, with 12 bases spanning the gap. The CDR3 has 15 amino acids. From germline, CDR1 is LNHNV and CDR2 YYDKDF (reference sequence). CDR3 sequence reads: CATSRELQSSYEQYF. The CDR3 DNA reads TGTGCCACCAGCAGGGAATTACAGAGCTCCTACGAGCAGTACTTC.

This clone was seen once. The gene calls are TRBV30 and TRBJ1-4, with a tentative D call TRBD1 (6 bases). V was pared by 0 bases and J by 4 bases, with 15 bases between. Germline assignment: CDR1 GTSNPN and CDR2 SVGIG (reference sequence). The CDR3 covers 16 residues. DNA of the CDR3: TGTGCCTGGAGTGTAGGGCTGAGGGGGTATAATGAAAAACTGTTTTTT. Translated: CAWSVGLRGYNEKLFF.

This chain connects TRBV11-3 to TRBJ1-3; 7 nucleotides agree with TRBD1. The V and J ends lost 2 bases and 0 bases, in that order; junction bases with no gene match: 10. Germline CDR1 SGHNT, CDR2 YENEEA. The CDR3 has 18 amino acids. This CDR3 is CASSLIGQDFFSGNTIYF. CDR3 coding DNA: TGTGCCAGCAGCTTAATCGGACAGGACTTCTTCTCTGGAAACACCATATATTTT.